The 18 T cell receptor beta chains below all came from one sample that was sequenced in a study of OX40 agonist ivuxolimab in advanced cancers. Sequenced by immunoSEQ multiplex PCR; TCRdb stores in-frame clones only, minus some. The data show roughly 48,000 clones, about 85% seen once. The sample here was CD4+ or CD8+ T cells sorted from blood, taken in a trial of the OX40 agonist ivuxolimab. Every receptor here comes from an adult with an advanced solid tumor such as melanoma, head and neck, liver or kidney cancer.

In nucleotides, the CDR3 is TGTGCCAGCAGGCCCTTGGACAGGGTCCAGCGGAATGAGCAGTTCTTC. Translated: CASRPLDRVQRNEQFF. J is TRBJ2-1 and V is TRBV28; 8 bases are shared with TRBD1. Germline V gene data show CDR1 as MDHEN and CDR2 as SYDVKM. J lost 7 bases, V lost 6 bases, and 14 bases had no gene match. The CDR3 spans 16 residues.

The rearrangement uses TRBV6-1 and TRBJ2-1; D unclear. Germline CDR1 MNHNS, CDR2 SASEGT. Deletions cut 3 bases from V and 15 bases from J, with 18 bases between. The length of the CDR3 is 13 residues. The CDR3 nucleotides are TGTGCCAGCAGTGATCCGACACACCGAGGTCCGTTCTTC. This encodes CASSDPTHRGPFF.

The V and J genes are TRBV7-3 and TRBJ2-1, with D possibly being TRBD1 (5 bases). Per germline, CDR1 SGHTA and CDR2 FQGTGA. This CDR3 region has 14 residues. V was trimmed by 0 bases and J by 8 bases, leaving 11 bases between them. CDR3 amino acids: CASSLTAQGDEQFF. The CDR3 DNA is TGTGCCAGCAGCTTAACGGCCCAGGGCGATGAGCAGTTCTTC.

The chain recombines TRBV6-6 with TRBJ1-4; 10 bases align to TRBD1. Germline lookup yields CDR1 MNHNY and CDR2 SVGAGI (reference sequence). V shed 6 bases and J 7 bases; nucleotides not matched to a gene: 5. CDR3 length: 14 amino acids. This CDR3 is CASRSTGGLEKLFF. CDR3 nucleotide sequence: TGTGCCAGCAGATCGACAGGGGGCCTTGAAAAACTGTTTTTT.

Concerning this clone itself: Relative to the germline gene, one junction end is altered; a read error may explain this. V gene TRBV9 combines with J gene TRBJ2-7, with D possibly TRBD2 on 7 matching bases. From germline, CDR1 is SGDLS and CDR2 YYNGEE. The CDR3 has 15 residues. The CDR3 loop is CASSVSIGGGYGQYF. The CDR3 DNA sequence: TGTGCCAGCAGCGTATCAATCGGCGGGGGCTACGGGCAGTACTTC. The full variable domain, its missing parts supplied by reference TRBV9 and TRBJ2-7, is DSGVTQTPKHLITATGQRVTLRCSPRSGDLSVYWYQQSLDQGLQFLIQYYNGEERAKGNILERFSAQQFPDLHSELNLSSLELGDSALYFCASSVSIGGGYGQYFGPGTRLTVT.

The chain recombines TRBV5-4 with TRBJ1-3; no definite D call. This CDR3 contains 16 residues. Germline loops: CDR1 SGHNT, CDR2 YYREEE (reference sequence). Trimming stripped 0 bases from V and 0 bases from J, with 10 bases between. The CDR3, as DNA: TGTGCCAGCAGCTTGGGCAGGTCGATCTCTGGAAACACCATATATTTT. It is translated as CASSLGRSISGNTIYF.

The CDR3 is CASSLKGRALNTEAFF. In DNA, the CDR3 is TGTGCCAGCAGCTTAAAAGGCCGGGCATTGAACACTGAAGCTTTCTTT. V is TRBV7-9 and J is TRBJ1-1, with unresolved D. V gave up 2 bases and J gave up 0 bases, with 13 bases separating them. Germline V gene data show CDR1 as SEHNR and CDR2 as FQNEAQ (reference sequence). CDR3 length: 16 amino acids.

This clone occurred a few times. The gene calls are TRBV20-1 and TRBJ2-1; D not resolved. Germline V lookup: CDR1 DFQATT, CDR2 SNEGSKA (reference sequence). Trimming took off 3 bases at V and 10 bases at J, with 10 bases between the two ends. The length of the CDR3 is 11 residues. CDR3 loop: CSARSAEEQFF. CDR3 coding DNA: TGCAGTGCTAGGTCCGCGGAGGAGCAGTTCTTC.

This clone was picked up one time. This chain joins TRBV6-5 and TRBJ1-1, with unresolved D. Trimming cost V 7 bases and J 1 base, with 4 bases left between them. The CDR3 has 11 amino acids. Germline-derived CDR1 and CDR2 are MNHEY and SVGAGI. This chain's CDR3 is CASTQNTEAFF. The CDR3 coding sequence is TGTGCCAGCACTCAGAACACTGAAGCTTTCTTT.

The genes are TRBV12-5 and TRBJ2-1; 11 positions match TRBD2. The germline CDR1 and CDR2 sequences are LGHNT and FRNRAP. V dropped 6 bases and J dropped 9; count of bases not matched to a gene: 7. The CDR3 spans 14 residues. The CDR3 loop reads CASGNSGRASEQFF. Here the CDR3 DNA reads TGTGCTAGTGGGAATAGCGGGAGGGCGAGTGAGCAGTTCTTC. The full variable domain, completed using reference TRBV12-5 and TRBJ2-1, is DARVTQTPRHKVTEMGQEVTMRCQPILGHNTVFWYRQTMMQGLELLAYFRNRAPLDDSGMPKDRFSAEMPDATLATLKIQPSEPRDSAVYFCASGNSGRASEQFFGPGTRLTVL.

In DNA form, the CDR3 reads TGTGCCACCAGCCCTATACCGGGACGGGCCTCTGGGGCCAACGTCCTGACTTTC. Residues: CATSPIPGRASGANVLTF. J is TRBJ2-6 and V is TRBV15; TRBD1 or TRBD2 may be the D gene (5 bases each). CDR3 length equals 18 residues. Deletions cut 5 bases from V and 0 bases from J, with 17 bases between. Germline lookup yields CDR1 LNHNV and CDR2 YYDKDF (reference sequence). Full variable domain (remainder filled in from reference TRBV15 and TRBJ2-6): DAMVIQNPRYQVTQFGKPVTLSCSQTLNHNVMYWYQQKSSQAPKLLFHYYDKDFNNEADTPDNFQSRRPNTSFCFLDIRSPGLGDTAMYLCATSPIPGRASGANVLTFGAGSRLTVL.

This clone was counted only a few times. The rearrangement uses TRBV19 and TRBJ1-3; D is unresolved. Germline CDR1 and CDR2: LNHDA and SQIVND (reference sequence). CDR3 size: 14 residues. The V gene lost 5 bases and the J gene lost 11 bases, with 19 bases spanning the gap. CDR3 amino acids: CASSPGPAGYAIYF. DNA of the CDR3: TGTGCCAGTAGTCCCGGCCCCGCCGGGTATGCCATATATTTT.

This chain uses TRBV18 with TRBJ2-7, with TRBD1 as a possible D gene (6 bases). V lost 4 bases, J lost 3 bases, and 13 bases lay in between. CDR3 length equals 14 residues. CDR1 and CDR2 from the germline V gene are KGHSH and LQKENI. CDR3 amino acids: CASSHPDRDYEQYF. CDR3 DNA: TGTGCCAGCTCACACCCGGACAGAGACTACGAGCAGTACTTC.

This clone was observed once. The gene calls are TRBV6-1 and TRBJ2-3; D ambiguous. Trimming shortened V by 1 base and J by 0 bases, and 5 bases separated the two germline ends. CDR3 length: 14 residues. In germline, CDR1 is MNHNS, CDR2 SASEGT. The chain's CDR3 is CASSEVLSTDTQYF. In DNA, the CDR3 is TGTGCCAGCAGTGAAGTGCTTAGCACAGATACGCAGTATTTT.

The CDR3: CASSNRDRVNNEQFF. The DNA of the CDR3 is TGTGCCAGCAGCAACCGGGACAGGGTCAACAATGAGCAGTTCTTC. The chain joins TRBV7-9 to TRBJ2-1; the match to TRBD1 covers 9 bases. The CDR3 is made up of 15 amino acids. V shed 5 bases and J 5 bases; nucleotides not matched to a gene: 7. Per the germline V gene, CDR1 is SEHNR and CDR2 is FQNEAQ (reference sequence).

V gene TRBV18 combines with J gene TRBJ2-2; D is undetermined. CDR3 length: 13 residues. V was trimmed by 3 bases and J by 6 bases, leaving 8 bases between them. CDR1 is KGHSH and CDR2 is LQKENI in the germline V gene. The DNA for the CDR3 is TGTGCCAGCTCACCTCGGGTGGCCGGGGAGCTGTTTTTT. As protein: CASSPRVAGELFF.

The chain uses TRBV12-5 and TRBJ1-2, with D uncertain. The germline V and J ends were trimmed by 7 bases and 6 bases, with 21 bases remaining between them. The CDR3 consists of 15 residues. Germline V gene data show CDR1 as LGHNT and CDR2 as FRNRAP. For the CDR3, the DNA is TGTGCTAGTGCCCTTCTCCAAGACGGCGGGAATGGCTACACCTTC. It encodes CASALLQDGGNGYTF.

Concerning this clone: Compared with germline, one end of the junction differs, possibly owing to a read error. V usage is TRBV6-1 and J usage is TRBJ1-5; D call uncertain. This CDR3 spans 17 amino acids. CDR1 and CDR2 from the germline V gene are MNHNS and SASEGT. CDR3 in DNA: TGTGCCAGCAGGGAAGACCAGGCGGGCTTTGGCAATCAGCCCCAGCATTTT. This encodes CASREDQAGFGNQPQHF.